The 28 T cell receptor beta chains in this list originate from one sample, sequenced in a study of shared clonotypes between healthy human individuals. Repertoires were generated with immunoSEQ multiplex PCR, while TCRdb's copy carries only in-frame clones and drops some. The table records under 2,500,000 clones, approximately 95% of them present only once. The sequenced material came from naive CD4+ T cells sorted from blood. Described subset: CD45RA+ positively selected. The receptors were gathered from a man younger than 30 in good health.

DNA for the CDR3: TGTGCCAGCAGCTTAGCGGGTCCTAACCCCCTCTACGAGCAGTACTTC. This translates into CASSLAGPNPLYEQYF. V gene TRBV7-2 combines with J gene TRBJ2-7; D is ambiguous. The V gene's germline CDR1 is SGHTA and CDR2 FQGNSA. The V gene lost 0 bases and the J gene lost 3 bases, with 15 bases spanning the gap. The CDR3 runs to 16 residues.

The chain links TRBV6-6 to TRBJ1-2, with 9 bases fitting TRBD1. V was pared by 4 bases and J by 7 bases, with 7 bases of the junction left unmatched. The CDR3 runs to 14 residues. From germline, CDR1 is MNHNY and CDR2 SVGAGI (reference sequence). CDR3 sequence: CASSFVQQGAGYTF. CDR3 bases: TGTGCCAGCAGTTTCGTCCAACAGGGGGCTGGCTACACCTTC.

J is TRBJ2-7 and V is TRBV6-5, with D unresolved. This CDR3 is built from 14 residues. With 4 bases removed from V and 2 bases from J, the gap between germline ends came to 12 bases. Germline CDR1 and CDR2: MNHEY and SVGAGI. As DNA, the CDR3 is TGTGCCAGCAGTTCCCTCCATGGGACCTACGAGCAGTACTTC. Amino acid sequence: CASSSLHGTYEQYF.

The chain carries TRBV2 and TRBJ2-3; TRBD2 aligns across 8 bases. V lost 6 bases to trimming and J lost 0 bases; unmatched junction nucleotides: 8. The germline gives CDR1 SNHLY, CDR2 FYNNEI. CDR3 length: 16 amino acids. CDR3 residues: CASSELADSSTDTQYF. The CDR3 DNA follows: TGTGCCAGCAGCGAACTAGCGGATTCTAGCACAGATACGCAGTATTTT.

This chain uses TRBV18 with TRBJ2-1, with D unresolved. Trimming left V 3 bases short and J 0 bases short, with 9 bases between. CDR3 length: 15 residues. Germline CDR1 is KGHSH and CDR2 is LQKENI. CDR3 in DNA: TGTGCCAGCTCACCCGGACGGGTCTCCTACAATGAGCAGTTCTTC. This encodes CASSPGRVSYNEQFF.

V usage is TRBV5-1 and J usage is TRBJ2-2; D is possibly TRBD2 (5 bases). Trimming stripped 4 bases from V and 0 bases from J, with 10 bases between. The CDR3 is 15 residues long. The germline gives CDR1 SGHRS, CDR2 YFSETQ. The chain's CDR3 is CASSDRTPNTGELFF. CDR3 DNA: TGCGCCAGCAGCGATCGGACTCCGAACACCGGGGAGCTGTTTTTT.

This rearrangement joins TRBV30 to TRBJ1-6; D uncertain. The germline CDR1 and CDR2 sequences are GTSNPN and SVGIG (reference sequence). Trimming pared 2 bases from V and 0 bases from J, leaving 17 bases between. The CDR3 consists of 18 residues. The CDR3 loop is CAWSLRGLGLSYNSPLHF. The CDR3 coding sequence is TGTGCCTGGAGTCTCAGAGGGTTGGGTCTCTCCTATAATTCACCCCTCCACTTT.

The chain joins TRBV27 to TRBJ2-2; D could derive from TRBD1 or TRBD2 (6 bases each). Germline V gene sequence: CDR1 MNHEY, CDR2 SMNVEV (reference sequence). V lost 7 bases and J 7 bases, leaving 19 bases between the germline ends. The CDR3 spans 15 residues. CDR3 nucleotides: TGTGCCAGCAAACGTGTGGGGGGCGCCGGCGGGGAGCTGTTTTTT. Amino acid sequence: CASKRVGGAGGELFF.

The V and J genes are TRBV27 and TRBJ2-3; TRBD2 aligns across 12 bases. The CDR3 contains 17 residues. After removal of 6 bases from V and 5 bases from J, the junction contained 12 bases not matched to a gene. The germline V gene encodes CDR1 MNHEY and CDR2 SMNVEV (reference sequence). CDR3 bases: TGTGCCAGCAGCCACAGGACTAGCGGGACCCGGGTAGATACGCAGTATTTT. This sequence encodes CASSHRTSGTRVDTQYF.

V gene TRBV7-9 combines with J gene TRBJ2-1, with D possibly matching TRBD2 (6 bases). Trimming removed 3 bases from V and 7 bases from J, with 25 bases in between. The CDR3 is 18 residues long. Germline V gene lookup returns CDR1 SEHNR and CDR2 FQNEAQ (reference sequence). The CDR3 region is CASSFRGGFLLSGNEQFF. The DNA for the CDR3 is TGTGCCAGCAGCTTTCGTGGGGGGTTTCTCCTCTCGGGTAATGAGCAGTTCTTC.

This clone was seen a single time. The rearrangement uses TRBV13 and TRBJ2-2; tentatively, D is TRBD1 (6 bases). The V and J ends lost 5 bases and 0 bases respectively, with 22 bases between them. The CDR3 runs 19 residues. From germline, CDR1 is PRHDT and CDR2 FYEKMQ (reference sequence). CDR3: CASSIIGDRFSANTGELFF. CDR3 coding DNA: TGTGCCAGCAGCATAATAGGCGACAGGTTTTCCGCGAACACCGGGGAGCTGTTTTTT.

The rearrangement links TRBV11-2 to TRBJ2-7, with 9 bases identical to TRBD1. V lost 7 bases, J lost 4 bases, and 11 bases stayed unmatched. There are 15 residues in the CDR3. Germline V gene lookup returns CDR1 SGHAT and CDR2 FQNNGV. The CDR3 is CASNRGTGWKYEQYF. CDR3 DNA: TGTGCCAGCAACAGGGGGACAGGGTGGAAGTACGAGCAGTACTTC.

J is TRBJ2-5 and V is TRBV2; 10 bases align to TRBD2. CDR1 and CDR2 from the germline V gene are SNHLY and FYNNEI. This CDR3 is 15 amino acids long. V lost 4 bases, J lost 4 bases, and 6 bases stayed unmatched. The CDR3 protein is CASSASSGSPETQYF. The CDR3 DNA reads TGTGCCAGCAGTGCCTCTAGCGGGAGCCCAGAGACCCAGTACTTC.

The chain carries TRBV20-1 and TRBJ2-2, with D uncertain. Germline CDR1 reads DFQATT; CDR2 reads SNEGSKA (reference sequence). The CDR3 consists of 11 residues. V shed 0 bases and J shed 8 bases, with 4 bases lying between them. Here the CDR3 DNA reads TGCAGTGCTAGAGATCAAGGGGAGCTGTTTTTT. Protein sequence: CSARDQGELFF.

V is TRBV6-5 and J is TRBJ1-2; 7 bases match TRBD1. Germline V lookup: CDR1 MNHEY, CDR2 SVGAGI. V was clipped by 4 bases and J by 7 bases; unmatched bases: 12. The CDR3 is made up of 15 amino acids. CDR3 coding DNA: TGTGCCAGCAGTTCCGGACAGGCCGGTTTGGGTGGCTACACCTTC. Amino acids: CASSSGQAGLGGYTF.

The gene calls are TRBV6-1 and TRBJ1-6, with TRBD1 matching over 8 bases. V trimming: 3 bases; J trimming: 4 bases; junction bases outside the gene matches: 8. Germline CDR1 is MNHNS and CDR2 is SASEGT. CDR3 size: 17 residues. CDR3 protein: CASSETTWTGYNSPLHF. Here the CDR3 DNA reads TGTGCCAGCAGTGAGACGACATGGACAGGGTATAATTCACCCCTCCACTTT.

The genes are TRBV12-5 and TRBJ2-1, with 9 positions matching TRBD1. The CDR3 length is 15 residues. Germline V CDR1 and CDR2: LGHNT, FRNRAP. The V and J ends lost 1 base and 10 bases, in that order; junction bases with no gene match: 8. The chain's CDR3 is CASGLEADRGTEQFF. In DNA, the CDR3 is TGTGCTAGTGGTTTGGAAGCGGACAGGGGTACCGAGCAGTTCTTC.

The genes are TRBV11-2 and TRBJ1-6, with D uncertain. V was pared by 2 bases and J by 7 bases, with 6 bases between. The CDR3 extends over 13 amino acids. Germline V lookup: CDR1 SGHAT, CDR2 FQNNGV. The CDR3 DNA reads TGTGCCAGCAGCTTACTAGGGAATTCACCCCTCCACTTT. It codes for CASSLLGNSPLHF.

The rearrangement joins TRBV28 to TRBJ2-7; 11 bases match TRBD2. J lost 10 bases, V lost 2 bases, and 4 bases had no gene match. CDR1 is MDHEN, CDR2 SYDVKM, per germline. This CDR3 is 13 amino acids long. CDR3 protein: CASSLLAGGAQYF. In nucleotides, the CDR3 is TGTGCCAGCAGTTTACTAGCGGGGGGAGCACAGTACTTC.

The rearrangement joins TRBV11-2 to TRBJ1-1; D call uncertain. Between the trimmed V and J ends, which lost 1 base and 0 bases, there was a span of 12 bases. The germline V gene encodes CDR1 SGHAT and CDR2 FQNNGV. The CDR3 covers 16 residues. This CDR3 is CASSLGGRTVNTEAFF. CDR3 DNA: TGTGCCAGCAGCTTAGGAGGCCGGACGGTGAACACTGAAGCTTTCTTT.

V gene TRBV7-3 combines with J gene TRBJ2-2; 12 nucleotides agree with TRBD1. CDR1 and CDR2 from the germline V gene are SGHTA and FQGTGA. Trimming took 3 bases from V and 6 from J; bases not matched to a gene: 2. This CDR3 spans 15 amino acids. CDR3 bases: TGTGCCAGCAGCTTGGGACAGGGGGCCGCCGGGGAGCTGTTTTTT. This gives the protein CASSLGQGAAGELFF.

This chain uses TRBV6-1 with TRBJ2-3, with a possible D match to TRBD2 (5 bases). The germline V and J ends were trimmed by 2 bases and 2 bases, with 17 bases remaining between them. The CDR3 totals 17 residues. The V gene's germline CDR1 is MNHNS and CDR2 SASEGT. The CDR3 region is CASSEFGRPSPTDTQYF. Written as DNA, the CDR3 is TGTGCCAGCAGTGAATTTGGCCGGCCTAGCCCCACAGATACGCAGTATTTT.

V is TRBV6-6 and J is TRBJ2-2; D remains ambiguous. V lost 0 bases to trimming and J lost 8 bases, with 10 bases between them. This CDR3 contains 14 residues. Germline lookup yields CDR1 MNHNY and CDR2 SVGAGI (reference sequence). The DNA for the CDR3 is TGTGCCAGCAGTTACTCGTTCGATCCGGGGGAGCTGTTTTTT. Protein product: CASSYSFDPGELFF.

This rearrangement joins TRBV6-5 to TRBJ2-1; D is perhaps TRBD1 (6 bases). The CDR3 totals 12 residues. CDR1 and CDR2 from the germline V gene are MNHEY and SVGAGI. V lost 6 bases and J 5 bases, leaving 8 bases between the germline ends. The CDR3 is CASSQGHNEQFF. DNA for the CDR3: TGTGCCAGCAGCCAGGGGCACAATGAGCAGTTCTTC.

CDR3 nucleotide sequence: TGTGCCAGCAGCTTAGGCACCGGGGGTTACCAGCCCCAGCATTTT. It is translated as CASSLGTGGYQPQHF. The rearrangement links TRBV7-2 to TRBJ1-5, with TRBD1 as a possible D gene (5 bases). The germline CDR1 and CDR2 sequences are SGHTA and FQGNSA. Trimming cost V 1 base and J 7 bases, with 14 bases left between them. The length of the CDR3 is 15 residues.

The chain joins TRBV5-1 to TRBJ2-5, with TRBD1 matching 7 bases. Germline CDR1 SGHRS, CDR2 YFSETQ. V shed 1 base, J shed 4 bases, and the junction held 10 bases outside the gene matches. The CDR3 runs 16 residues. CDR3 bases: TGCGCCAGCAGCTTGCGAAGGGACAGCTGGGGAGAGACCCAGTACTTC. This translates into CASSLRRDSWGETQYF.

The chain employs TRBV6-5 and TRBJ1-6, with a tentative D call TRBD1 (5 bases). Germline lookup yields CDR1 MNHEY and CDR2 SVGAGI. V was trimmed by 3 bases and J by 10 bases, leaving 19 bases between them. The CDR3 totals 16 residues. The CDR3: CASSYWGPRSNSPLHF. The CDR3 nucleotides are TGTGCCAGCAGTTATTGGGGACCCAGAAGTAACTCACCCCTCCACTTT.

The rearrangement links TRBV5-4 to TRBJ2-7; TRBD1 matches at 7 bases. The CDR3 contains 15 residues. The junction had 9 bases not matched to a gene; V was cut back by 3 bases and J by 3 bases. Germline loops: CDR1 SGHNT, CDR2 YYREEE (reference sequence). The CDR3 loop reads CASSYGQETYYEQYF. For the CDR3, the DNA is TGTGCCAGCAGCTACGGACAGGAGACGTACTACGAGCAGTACTTC.